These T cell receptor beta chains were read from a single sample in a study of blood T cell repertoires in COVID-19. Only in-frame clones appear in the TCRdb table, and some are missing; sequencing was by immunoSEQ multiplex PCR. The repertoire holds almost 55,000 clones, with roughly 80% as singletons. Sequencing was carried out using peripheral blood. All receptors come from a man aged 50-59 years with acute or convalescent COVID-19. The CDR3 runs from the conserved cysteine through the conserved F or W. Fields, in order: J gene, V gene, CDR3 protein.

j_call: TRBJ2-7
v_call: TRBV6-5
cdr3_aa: CASRVSGRGSYEQYF

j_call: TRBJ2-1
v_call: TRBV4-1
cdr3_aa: CASSHPRGFRLDNEQFF

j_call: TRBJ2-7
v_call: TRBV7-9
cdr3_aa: CASSPRDTIYEQYF

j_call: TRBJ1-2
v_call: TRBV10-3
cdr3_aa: CAISERDRESGYTF

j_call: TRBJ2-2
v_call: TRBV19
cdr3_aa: CASSISGDIEGTGELFF

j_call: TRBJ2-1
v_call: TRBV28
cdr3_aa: CASSLPTSGTNEQFF

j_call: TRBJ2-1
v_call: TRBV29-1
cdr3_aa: CSGREGTTVYNEQFF

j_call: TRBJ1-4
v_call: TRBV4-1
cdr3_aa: CASSQRVTTNEKLFF

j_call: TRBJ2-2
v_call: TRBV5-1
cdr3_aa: CASGTSVNTGELFF

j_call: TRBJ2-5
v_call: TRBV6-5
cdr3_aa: CASRPTEVQETQYF

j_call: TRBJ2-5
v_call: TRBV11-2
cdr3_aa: CASSSAGGVETQYF

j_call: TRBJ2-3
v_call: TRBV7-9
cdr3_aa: CASSSGQGASDTQYF

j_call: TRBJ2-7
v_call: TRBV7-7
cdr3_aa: CASSRDSNSYEQYF

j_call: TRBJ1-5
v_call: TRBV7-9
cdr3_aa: CASSPAGSQPQHF

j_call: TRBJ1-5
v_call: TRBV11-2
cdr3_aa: CASSLGLAGRIGNQPQHF

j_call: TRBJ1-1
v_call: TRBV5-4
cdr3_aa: CASSLDAGMNTEAFF

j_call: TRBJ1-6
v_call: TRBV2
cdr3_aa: CASSERRTAYNSPLHF

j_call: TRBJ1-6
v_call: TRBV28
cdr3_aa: CASFPGGGRNSPLHF

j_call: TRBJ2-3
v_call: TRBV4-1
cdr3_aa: CASSQGSTGYSTDTQYF

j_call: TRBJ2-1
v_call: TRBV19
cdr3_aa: CASRAGVTSSYNEQFF

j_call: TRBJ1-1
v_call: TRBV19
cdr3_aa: CASEPGTSNTEAFF

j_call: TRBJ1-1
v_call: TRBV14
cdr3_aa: CASSLFSRVGAFF

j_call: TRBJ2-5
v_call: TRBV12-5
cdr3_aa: CASGYDPGTGGQQETQYF

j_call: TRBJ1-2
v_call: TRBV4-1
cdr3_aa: CASSQVGQGASGYTF